The source of this T cell receptor beta chain is a study of cytomegalovirus exposure and HLA in healthy donors. This clone appeared a few times. The PCR employed 60 Vbeta primers together with 13 Jbeta primers. Sequencing was performed with immunoSEQ multiplex PCR; in TCRdb, only in-frame clones are kept and a portion is missing. This table has under 200,000 clones, around 82% appearing once. The TCR originated in a man aged 25-40 years in good health and CMV-seronegative. The sample taken for sequencing was PBMCs.

In nucleotides, the CDR3 is TGCAGCGTTGAAGATGGGCCTGGGTACACTGAAGCTTTCTTT. It specifies CSVEDGPGYTEAFF. The chain joins TRBV29-1 to TRBJ1-1; no reliable D call. CDR1 and CDR2 (germline): SQVTM, ANQGSEA. With 0 bases removed from V and 3 bases from J, the gap between germline ends came to 11 bases. The CDR3 spans 14 residues.